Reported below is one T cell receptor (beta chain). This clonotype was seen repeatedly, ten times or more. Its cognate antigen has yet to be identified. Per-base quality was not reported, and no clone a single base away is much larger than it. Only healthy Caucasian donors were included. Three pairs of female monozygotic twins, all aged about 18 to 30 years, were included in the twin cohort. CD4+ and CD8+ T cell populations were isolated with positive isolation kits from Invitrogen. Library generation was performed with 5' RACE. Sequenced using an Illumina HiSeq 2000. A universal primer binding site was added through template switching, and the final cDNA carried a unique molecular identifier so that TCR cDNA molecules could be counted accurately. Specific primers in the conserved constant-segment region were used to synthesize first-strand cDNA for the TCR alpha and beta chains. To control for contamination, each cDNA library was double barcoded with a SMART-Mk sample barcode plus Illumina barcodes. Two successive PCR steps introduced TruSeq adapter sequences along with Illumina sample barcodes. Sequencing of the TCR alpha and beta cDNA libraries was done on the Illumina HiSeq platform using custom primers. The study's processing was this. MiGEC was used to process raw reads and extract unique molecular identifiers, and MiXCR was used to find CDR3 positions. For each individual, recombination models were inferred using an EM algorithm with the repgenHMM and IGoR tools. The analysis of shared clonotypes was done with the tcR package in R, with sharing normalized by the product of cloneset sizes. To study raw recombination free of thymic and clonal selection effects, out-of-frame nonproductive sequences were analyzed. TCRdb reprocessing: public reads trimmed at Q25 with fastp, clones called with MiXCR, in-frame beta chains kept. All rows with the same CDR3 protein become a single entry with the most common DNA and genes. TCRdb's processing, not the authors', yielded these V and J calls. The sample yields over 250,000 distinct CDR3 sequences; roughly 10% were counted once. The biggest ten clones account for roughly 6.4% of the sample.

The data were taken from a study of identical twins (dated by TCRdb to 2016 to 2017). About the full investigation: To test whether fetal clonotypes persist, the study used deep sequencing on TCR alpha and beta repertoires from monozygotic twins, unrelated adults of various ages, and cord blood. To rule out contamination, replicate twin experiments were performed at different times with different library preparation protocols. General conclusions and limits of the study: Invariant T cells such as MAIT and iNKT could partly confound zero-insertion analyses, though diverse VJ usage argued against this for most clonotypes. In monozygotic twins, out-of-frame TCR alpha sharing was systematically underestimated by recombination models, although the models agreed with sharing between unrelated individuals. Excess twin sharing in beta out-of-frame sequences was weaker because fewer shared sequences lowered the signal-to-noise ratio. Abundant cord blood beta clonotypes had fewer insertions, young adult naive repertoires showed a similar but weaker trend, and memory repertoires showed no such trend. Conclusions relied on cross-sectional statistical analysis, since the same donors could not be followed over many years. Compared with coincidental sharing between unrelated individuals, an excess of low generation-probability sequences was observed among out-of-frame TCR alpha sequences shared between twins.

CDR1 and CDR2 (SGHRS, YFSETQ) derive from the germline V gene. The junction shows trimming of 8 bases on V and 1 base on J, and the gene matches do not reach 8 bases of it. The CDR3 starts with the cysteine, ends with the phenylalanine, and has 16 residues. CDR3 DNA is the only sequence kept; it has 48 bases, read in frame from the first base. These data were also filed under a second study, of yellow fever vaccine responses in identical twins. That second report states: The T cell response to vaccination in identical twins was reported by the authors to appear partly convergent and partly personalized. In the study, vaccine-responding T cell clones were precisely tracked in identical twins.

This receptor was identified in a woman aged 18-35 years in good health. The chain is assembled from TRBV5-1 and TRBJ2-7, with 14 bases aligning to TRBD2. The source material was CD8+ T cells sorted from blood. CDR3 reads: CASSGLAGVKSYEQYF. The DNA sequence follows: TGCGCCAGTTCGGGACTAGCGGGAGTGAAATCCTACGAGCAGTACTTC.